The present entry profiles one TCR beta chain with its context. Its specificity is unknown. The data are from a study of tumor-infiltrating lymphocytes in localized non-small cell lung cancer. Study in general: Some samples were collected after neoadjuvant chemotherapy; smokers, never-smokers and several histologies were included.

Points from the study as a whole: Not all patients were TCR sequenced, owing to tissue quantity. T-cell fraction did not differ between immunotypes IM1 and IM2. Technical variation could not be separated from intratumor heterogeneity here.

Profiled with immunoSEQ multiplex PCR; TCRdb holds only in-frame clones, not every one. The sample contains over 7,000 clones, 60% to 80% of which appear only once. This TCR derives from a human donor with non-small cell lung cancer. The sample comprised uninvolved lung tissue not adjacent to the tumor.

The CDR3 spells CASSFTGTGNGYTF. DNA for the CDR3: TGTGCCAGCAGTTTTACCGGGACCGGGAATGGCTACACCTTC. The chain combines TRBV28 with TRBJ1-2, with D possibly matching TRBD1 (5 bases). This CDR3 is 14 amino acids long. Deletions cut 3 bases from V and 6 bases from J, with 14 bases between. Germline V gene lookup returns CDR1 MDHEN and CDR2 SYDVKM.